Sequencing of this T cell receptor (beta chain) was carried out in a study of T cell clusters in autoimmune cytopenias. Multiplex touch-down PCR amplified TRB using TRB-A and TRB-B pools in one tube. TCRdb re-called the multiplex PCR reads, yielding one record per CDR3 amino acid sequence without DNA. The record lists thousands of distinct CDR3 sequences, of which the ten most abundant hold approximately 24%. Some 38,000 genome equivalents of blood DNA were amplified for TRB. Notes on the study in general: Primary autoimmune cytopenia patients appeared to lack physiological T cell clusters present in healthy donors. The T cell clusters were defined only in silico, without experimental functional validation.

Its frequency marks this clonotype as medium-sized. The antigen is not known. CDR3 length: 20 residues. Looked up from germline, CDR1 is MNHNY and CDR2 is SVGAGI (reference sequence). This TCR came from a human donor with an autoimmune cytopenia or autoimmune hepatitis (not recorded which). Sequenced: peripheral blood. The chain is built from TRBV6-6 and TRBJ1-3; TCRdb gives TRBD1 as the D gene, but with no DNA this cannot be confirmed. CDR3 residues: CASSYSTLGWQGVPGNTIYF.